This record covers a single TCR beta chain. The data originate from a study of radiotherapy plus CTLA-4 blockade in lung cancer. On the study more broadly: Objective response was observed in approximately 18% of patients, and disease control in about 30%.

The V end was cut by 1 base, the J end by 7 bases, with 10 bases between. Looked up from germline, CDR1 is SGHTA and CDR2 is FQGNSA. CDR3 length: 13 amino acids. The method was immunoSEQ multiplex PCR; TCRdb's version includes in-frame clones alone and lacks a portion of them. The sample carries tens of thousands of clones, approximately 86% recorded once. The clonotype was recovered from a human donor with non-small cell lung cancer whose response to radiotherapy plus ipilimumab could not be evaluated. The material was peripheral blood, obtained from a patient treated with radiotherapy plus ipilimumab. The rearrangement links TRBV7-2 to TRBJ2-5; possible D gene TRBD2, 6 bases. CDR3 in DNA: TGTGCCAGCAGCTTAGGCAGGAGGGGGACCCAGTACTTC. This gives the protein CASSLGRRGTQYF. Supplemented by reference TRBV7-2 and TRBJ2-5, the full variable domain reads GAGVSQSPSNKVTEKGKDVELRCDPISGHTALYWYRQSLGQGLEFLIYFQGNSAPDKSGLPSDRFSAERTGGSVSTLTIQRTQQEDSAVYLCASSLGRRGTQYFGPGTRLLVL.